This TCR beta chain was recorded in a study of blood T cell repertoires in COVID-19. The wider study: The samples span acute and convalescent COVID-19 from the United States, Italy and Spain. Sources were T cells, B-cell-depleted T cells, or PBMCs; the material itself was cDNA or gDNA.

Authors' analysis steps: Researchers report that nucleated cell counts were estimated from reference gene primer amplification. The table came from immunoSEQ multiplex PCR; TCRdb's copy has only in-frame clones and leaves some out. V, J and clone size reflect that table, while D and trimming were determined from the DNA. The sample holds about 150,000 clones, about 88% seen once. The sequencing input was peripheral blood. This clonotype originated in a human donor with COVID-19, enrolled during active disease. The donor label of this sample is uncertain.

This CDR3 reads CASSPGQGGTEAFF. The CDR3 DNA reads TGTGCCAGCAGCCCGGGACAGGGGGGCACTGAAGCTTTCTTT. The rearrangement links TRBV5-6 to TRBJ1-1, with 11 nucleotides matching TRBD1. Germline CDR1 and CDR2: SGHDT and YYEEEE. J gave up 4 bases and V 4 bases, and 3 bases lay outside the gene matches. CDR3 length: 14 amino acids. The full variable domain, rest sourced from reference TRBV5-6 and TRBJ1-1, is DAGVTQSPTHLIKTRGQQVTLRCSPKSGHDTVSWYQQALGQGPQFIFQYYEEEERQRGNFPDRFSGHQFPNYSSELNVNALLLGDSALYLCASSPGQGGTEAFFGQGTRLTVV.